A selection of T cell receptor beta chains follows, all from one sample in a study of control samples from healthy donors and cancer patients. The repertoire was sequenced with immunoSEQ multiplex PCR; TCRdb's copy has only in-frame clones and lacks some. The sample has about 95,000 clones, less than 90% seen once; the top ten hold 14%. The sample taken for sequencing was blood. The receptors derive from a woman aged 70-85 years in good health. The CDR3 runs from the conserved cysteine through the conserved F or W. The D gene is left open where the match is weak. Clone size is not always given. Where it is, it says once, few, many or a class for expanded clones.

TRBV24-1	TRBJ2-7	TRBD1	once	CAIWKPGQGAHEQYF	TGTGCCATCTGGAAGCCGGGACAGGGGGCCCACGAGCAGTACTTC
TRBV12-3/TRBV12-4	TRBJ1-5	-	-	CASSLTRNQPQHF	TGTGCCAGCAGTTTAACCAGGAATCAGCCCCAGCATTTT
TRBV5-1	TRBJ2-3	TRBD2	-	CASSRLAGADTQYF	TGCGCCAGCAGCCGATTAGCGGGAGCAGATACGCAGTATTTT
TRBV5-1	TRBJ2-7	TRBD2	-	CASSLGGRDPYEQYF	TGCGCCAGCAGCTTGGGAGGGAGGGACCCCTACGAGCAGTACTTC
TRBV6-5	TRBJ1-1	-	few	CASRDRDTHMSAFF	TGTGCCAGCAGGGATCGGGACACCCATATGTCTGCTTTCTTT
TRBV7-2	TRBJ2-7	-	-	CASSRMGGTGSEQYF	TGTGCCAGCAGCCGCATGGGGGGTACGGGAAGCGAGCAGTACTTC
TRBV19	TRBJ2-1	-	-	CASSIPSWEASSNEQFF	TGTGCCAGTAGTATCCCCTCCTGGGAGGCCTCCTCCAATGAGCAGTTCTTC
TRBV5-1	TRBJ2-7	-	-	CASSLGSGTLSYEQYF	TGCGCCAGCAGCTTAGGTTCCGGGACGCTTTCCTACGAGCAGTACTTC
TRBV5-1	TRBJ2-1	TRBD2	-	CASSLGASGNSNEQFF	TGCGCCAGCAGCTTGGGGGCTAGCGGGAACTCCAATGAGCAGTTCTTC
TRBV5-8	TRBJ1-2	TRBD1	-	CASSFYLTGGPYGYTF	TGTGCCAGCAGCTTTTACCTGACAGGGGGCCCCTATGGCTACACCTTC
TRBV4-3	TRBJ1-2	-	-	CASSQDFGVGYTF	TGCGCCAGCAGCCAAGATTTCGGGGTGGGCTACACCTTC
TRBV27	TRBJ1-1	-	once	CASSFPGGQAFF	TGTGCCAGCAGTTTCCCCGGGGGCCAAGCTTTCTTT
TRBV19	TRBJ1-2	TRBD1	-	CASSTGTGGIYGYTF	TGTGCCAGTAGTACCGGGACAGGGGGAATCTATGGCTACACCTTC
TRBV5-1	TRBJ1-1	TRBD1	-	CASSLGTGIMNTEAFF	TGCGCCAGCAGCTTGGGGACAGGGATAATGAACACTGAAGCTTTCTTT
TRBV3-1/TRBV3-2	TRBJ1-1	-	-	CASSQSRAGTEAFF	TGTGCCAGCAGCCAGTCCCGGGCGGGCACTGAAGCTTTCTTT
TRBV3-1/TRBV3-2	TRBJ1-6	-	once	CASSPSRANSPLHF	TGTGCCAGCAGCCCCAGCAGGGCTAATTCACCCCTCCACTTT
TRBV5-1	TRBJ2-1	TRBD2	-	CASWTSGTSYNEQFF	TGCGCCAGCTGGACTAGCGGGACCTCTTACAATGAGCAGTTCTTC
TRBV24-1	TRBJ2-1	-	once	CATSDPSSNEQFF	TGTGCCACCAGTGACCCCAGTAGCAATGAGCAGTTCTTC
TRBV5-1	TRBJ2-1	-	once	CASSTGEVGEQFF	TGCGCCAGCAGCACCGGGGAGGTGGGTGAGCAGTTCTTC
TRBV6-6	TRBJ2-7	TRBD1	-	CASSWGGTGWYEQYF	TGTGCCAGCAGTTGGGGCGGGACAGGGTGGTACGAGCAGTACTTC
TRBV4-3	TRBJ1-2	-	-	CASSQDRLRNYGYTF	TGCGCCAGCAGCCAAGATCGGCTACGCAACTATGGCTACACCTTC
TRBV30	TRBJ1-2	TRBD1	-	CAWSMTGNGYTF	TGTGCCTGGAGCATGACAGGGAATGGCTACACCTTC
TRBV13	TRBJ1-1	-	-	CASSFSGRNTEAFF	TGTGCCAGCAGCTTTTCAGGCCGGAACACTGAAGCTTTCTTT
TRBV2	TRBJ1-5	-	-	CASSDGWNNQPQHF	TGTGCCAGCAGTGATGGTTGGAACAATCAGCCCCAGCATTTT
TRBV30	TRBJ1-2	-	-	CAWSVSYGYTF	TGTGCCTGGAGTGTCAGCTATGGCTACACCTTC
TRBV27	TRBJ1-2	-	-	CASSLSGQFGYTF	TGTGCCAGCAGTTTATCCGGACAGTTTGGCTACACCTTC
TRBV7-9	TRBJ2-3	TRBD2	-	CASSRTSGLADTQYF	TGTGCCAGCAGCAGGACTAGCGGCCTAGCAGATACGCAGTATTTT
TRBV5-4	TRBJ2-2	TRBD1	-	CASSAGQVNTGELFF	TGTGCCAGCAGCGCGGGACAGGTGAACACCGGGGAGCTGTTTTTT
TRBV7-2	TRBJ1-2	-	-	CASSSGPQEGGYTF	TGTGCCAGCAGCTCCGGGCCCCAGGAAGGTGGCTACACCTTC
TRBV3-1/TRBV3-2	TRBJ1-1	TRBD1	-	CASSLGQGNTEAFF	TGTGCCAGCAGCCTGGGACAGGGGAACACTGAAGCTTTCTTT
TRBV7-2	TRBJ1-3	-	-	CASSVSFGQPGNTIYF	TGTGCCAGCAGCGTTTCCTTCGGGCAGCCGGGGAACACCATATATTTT
TRBV12-5	TRBJ1-6	TRBD1	few	CASGLVRGQGYHNSPLHF	TGTGCTAGTGGTTTGGTACGGGGACAGGGGTACCATAATTCACCCCTCCACTTT
TRBV25-1	TRBJ2-3	-	-	CASSSTSPFTDTQYF	TGTGCCAGCAGTTCGACCTCCCCGTTCACAGATACGCAGTATTTT
TRBV30	TRBJ1-6	-	-	CAWSWEVYNSPLHF	TGTGCCTGGAGTTGGGAGGTGTATAATTCACCCCTCCACTTT
TRBV7-9	TRBJ1-2	-	few	CASSLVGRHGYTF	TGTGCCAGCAGCTTGGTAGGGAGGCACGGCTACACCTTC
TRBV19	TRBJ1-2	-	-	CASLFQGMDYGYTF	TGTGCCAGCCTTTTTCAGGGGATGGACTATGGCTACACCTTC
TRBV19	TRBJ2-4	-	-	CASSQGQTIAKNIQYF	TGTGCCAGTAGTCAAGGACAGACTATAGCCAAAAACATTCAGTACTTC
TRBV19	TRBJ1-5	-	-	CASSQNSGSNQPQHF	TGTGCCAGTAGTCAGAATAGTGGTTCCAATCAGCCCCAGCATTTT
TRBV6-2/TRBV6-3	TRBJ2-7	TRBD2	-	CASSYPLAGGKSYEQYF	TGTGCCAGCAGTTACCCGTTAGCGGGAGGGAAATCCTACGAGCAGTACTTC
TRBV5-8	TRBJ2-2	TRBD2	-	CATENLGVLAGDANTGELFF	TGTGCCACCGAAAACCTGGGGGTTCTAGCGGGGGACGCGAACACCGGGGAGCTGTTTTTT
TRBV24-1	TRBJ2-1	-	-	CATSDLLNEQFF	TGTGCCACCAGTGATCTCCTGAATGAGCAGTTCTTC
TRBV4-3	TRBJ1-5	-	-	CASAEGVNQPQHF	TGCGCCAGCGCCGAAGGAGTCAATCAGCCCCAGCATTTT
TRBV4-3	TRBJ2-3	-	-	CASSQDMIGGPMDTQYF	TGCGCCAGCAGCCAAGATATGATAGGAGGGCCTATGGATACGCAGTATTTT
TRBV12-3/TRBV12-4	TRBJ2-3	TRBD2	-	CASSLLAGDTQYF	TGTGCCAGCAGTTTACTAGCGGGCGATACGCAGTATTTT
TRBV9	TRBJ2-2	TRBD1	-	CASSEGTGGSSTGELFF	TGTGCCAGCAGCGAGGGGACAGGGGGAAGCAGCACCGGGGAGCTGTTTTTT
TRBV4-3	TRBJ2-7	-	-	CASSQEARGPYEQYF	TGCGCCAGCAGCCAAGAAGCGAGGGGTCCCTACGAGCAGTACTTC
TRBV4-3	TRBJ2-7	TRBD1	-	CASSQEARTGPYEQYF	TGCGCCAGCAGCCAAGAAGCTAGGACAGGGCCCTACGAGCAGTACTTC
TRBV6-2/TRBV6-3	TRBJ1-1	-	-	CASSYSAGNTEAFF	TGTGCCAGCAGTTACTCAGCTGGGAACACTGAAGCTTTCTTT
TRBV19	TRBJ2-3	TRBD2	-	CAIRGDTDTQYF	TGTGCGATTCGGGGGGACACAGATACGCAGTATTTT
TRBV5-6	TRBJ1-2	-	-	CASSLGGTHYGYTF	TGTGCCAGCAGCTTGGGGGGCACTCACTATGGCTACACCTTC
TRBV5-4	TRBJ2-2	-	once	CASSWGSNTGELFF	TGTGCCAGCAGCTGGGGATCGAACACCGGGGAGCTGTTTTTT
TRBV30	TRBJ2-7	-	-	CAWATSHYEQYF	TGTGCCTGGGCTACTAGCCACTACGAGCAGTACTTC
TRBV6-1	TRBJ1-3	-	-	CASSEGVGNSGNTIYF	TGTGCCAGCAGTGAAGGGGTAGGCAACTCTGGAAACACCATATATTTT
TRBV5-4	TRBJ2-1	TRBD2	-	CASSLGLAGEYNEQFF	TGTGCCAGCAGCCTGGGACTAGCGGGAGAGTACAATGAGCAGTTCTTC
TRBV4-2	TRBJ1-2	-	few	CASSQASDYRGYTF	TGTGCCAGCAGCCAGGCATCGGACTATCGGGGCTACACCTTC
TRBV28	TRBJ1-1	-	-	CASNRVGKMNIEAFF	TGTGCCAGCAACAGAGTGGGGAAAATGAACATTGAAGCTTTCTTT
TRBV5-1	TRBJ2-7	TRBD1	-	CASSRRKGQGENEQYF	TGCGCCAGCAGCCGCCGTAAGGGACAGGGAGAAAACGAGCAGTACTTC